Listed below are T cell receptor beta chains from one sample, sequenced in a study of shared T cell receptors in the human thymus. Clones were read by immunoSEQ multiplex PCR, and TCRdb kept only the in-frame ones, dropping some. The sample lists roughly 660,000 clones; over 75% were seen once. The sample was also linked to a second study, of human thymus T cells.

Material: thymocytes. The receptors derive from a boy in the first two years of life with a congenital heart defect. Both conserved end residues are part of each CDR3. Each record gives: clone size, D gene, J gene, CDR3 length, V gene, CDR3 protein, CDR3 DNA. A D gene is named only where the DNA matches it firmly. Rows give clone size only sometimes, using once, few, many, or a class for an expanded clone.

abundance: -
d_gene: -
j_gene: TRBJ2-1
len: 12
v_gene: TRBV5-1
CDR3aa: CASSSRFNEQFF
CDR3nt: TGCGCCAGCAGCTCCCGGTTCAATGAGCAGTTCTTC

abundance: -
d_gene: -
j_gene: TRBJ2-1
len: 13
v_gene: TRBV11-3
CDR3aa: CASSKFGGELQFF
CDR3nt: TGTGCCAGCAGCAAATTCGGCGGAGAGTTGCAGTTCTTC

abundance: -
d_gene: -
j_gene: TRBJ1-2
len: 16
v_gene: TRBV19
CDR3aa: CASSGIQGFINYGYTF
CDR3nt: TGTGCCAGTAGTGGGATACAGGGATTTATTAACTATGGCTACACCTTC

abundance: -
d_gene: -
j_gene: TRBJ2-7
len: 15
v_gene: TRBV11-2
CDR3aa: CASSRTIHLRGEQYF
CDR3nt: TGTGCCAGCAGCAGGACTATTCACCTACGTGGGGAGCAGTACTTC

abundance: -
d_gene: TRBD1
j_gene: TRBJ2-5
len: 16
v_gene: TRBV27
CDR3aa: CASSSPRGTGGETQYF
CDR3nt: TGTGCCAGCAGTTCCCCCCGCGGGACAGGGGGGGAGACCCAGTACTTC

abundance: once
d_gene: TRBD1
j_gene: TRBJ2-3
len: 15
v_gene: TRBV6-6
CDR3aa: CASSPGQGTLDTQYF
CDR3nt: TGTGCCAGCAGCCCCGGACAGGGCACTCTAGATACGCAGTATTTT

abundance: once
d_gene: -
j_gene: TRBJ2-7
len: 15
v_gene: TRBV5-1
CDR3aa: CASSTGLPPPDEQYF
CDR3nt: TGCGCCAGCAGTACCGGACTACCTCCCCCAGACGAGCAGTACTTC

abundance: few
d_gene: TRBD1
j_gene: TRBJ2-7
len: 12
v_gene: TRBV27
CDR3aa: CASSTQGYEQYF
CDR3nt: TGTGCCAGCAGTACACAGGGGTACGAGCAGTACTTC

abundance: -
d_gene: -
j_gene: TRBJ1-4
len: 21
v_gene: TRBV23-1
CDR3aa: CASRGTPPTYATNETNEKLFF
CDR3nt: TGCGCCAGCCGGGGGACCCCACCAACCTATGCAACTAATGAAACTAATGAAAAACTGTTTTTT

abundance: few
d_gene: -
j_gene: TRBJ1-5
len: 14
v_gene: TRBV27
CDR3aa: CASSLVSGNQPQHF
CDR3nt: TGTGCCAGCAGTCTAGTGAGCGGCAATCAGCCCCAGCATTTT

abundance: -
d_gene: TRBD2
j_gene: TRBJ2-7
len: 11
v_gene: TRBV19
CDR3aa: CASSSGTSPFF
CDR3nt: TGTGCCAGTAGTTCCGGGACTAGCCCGTTCTTC

abundance: -
d_gene: TRBD1
j_gene: TRBJ2-7
len: 13
v_gene: TRBV11-2
CDR3aa: CASSPGQGHEQYF
CDR3nt: TGTGCCAGCAGCCCGGGACAGGGTCACGAGCAGTACTTC

abundance: -
d_gene: -
j_gene: TRBJ2-2
len: 15
v_gene: TRBV7-2
CDR3aa: CASSLVRERIGELFF
CDR3nt: TGTGCCAGCAGCTTAGTCCGGGAGAGGATCGGGGAGCTGTTTTTT

abundance: -
d_gene: TRBD2
j_gene: TRBJ2-4
len: 14
v_gene: TRBV29-1
CDR3aa: CSGLLAGGRNIQYF
CDR3nt: TGCAGCGGCCTACTAGCGGGAGGTCGAAACATTCAGTACTTC

abundance: few
d_gene: TRBD1
j_gene: TRBJ1-2
len: 17
v_gene: TRBV4-3
CDR3aa: CASSQDWDRGQNYGYTF
CDR3nt: TGCGCCAGCAGCCAAGATTGGGACAGGGGGCAGAACTATGGCTACACCTTC

abundance: -
d_gene: -
j_gene: TRBJ2-3
len: 13
v_gene: TRBV7-3
CDR3aa: CASSLPHTDTQYF
CDR3nt: TGTGCCAGCAGCTTACCCCACACAGATACGCAGTATTTT

abundance: once
d_gene: -
j_gene: TRBJ1-4
len: 14
v_gene: TRBV5-1
CDR3aa: CASSLGQGNEKLFF
CDR3nt: TGCGCCAGCAGCTTGGGGCAGGGTAATGAAAAACTGTTTTTT

abundance: few
d_gene: -
j_gene: TRBJ1-4
len: 17
v_gene: TRBV4-3
CDR3aa: CASSYDYRVATNEKLFF
CDR3nt: TGCGCCAGCAGCTACGACTACAGGGTTGCAACTAATGAAAAACTGTTTTTT

abundance: -
d_gene: -
j_gene: TRBJ2-3
len: 16
v_gene: TRBV25-1
CDR3aa: CASSESRDEDTDTQYF
CDR3nt: TGTGCCAGCAGTGAAAGCCGGGATGAAGACACAGATACGCAGTATTTT

abundance: -
d_gene: TRBD1
j_gene: TRBJ2-7
len: 16
v_gene: TRBV27
CDR3aa: CASSLLPGGITYEQYF
CDR3nt: TGTGCCAGCAGTTTACTCCCAGGGGGCATAACCTACGAGCAGTACTTC

abundance: -
d_gene: TRBD2
j_gene: TRBJ2-5
len: 15
v_gene: TRBV7-8
CDR3aa: CASSYLAGEGETQYF
CDR3nt: TGTGCCAGCAGCTACTTAGCGGGAGAAGGGGAGACCCAGTACTTC

abundance: -
d_gene: TRBD2
j_gene: TRBJ2-7
len: 15
v_gene: TRBV27
CDR3aa: CASSLSGKGSYEQYF
CDR3nt: TGTGCCAGCAGCCTTAGCGGGAAGGGTTCCTACGAGCAGTACTTC

abundance: -
d_gene: TRBD2
j_gene: TRBJ2-2
len: 16
v_gene: TRBV7-2
CDR3aa: CASSLPVAGVTGELFF
CDR3nt: TGTGCCAGCAGCTTACCGGTAGCGGGAGTCACCGGGGAGCTGTTTTTT

abundance: -
d_gene: -
j_gene: TRBJ2-2
len: 14
v_gene: TRBV2
CDR3aa: CASGTACKPGELFF
CDR3nt: TGTGCCAGCGGTACAGCTTGCAAACCCGGGGAGCTGTTTTTT

abundance: -
d_gene: TRBD2
j_gene: TRBJ2-2
len: 18
v_gene: TRBV7-9
CDR3aa: CASSSPSGEGGNTGELFF
CDR3nt: TGTGCCAGCAGCTCACCAAGTGGGGAGGGAGGGAACACCGGGGAGCTGTTTTTT

abundance: -
d_gene: TRBD1
j_gene: TRBJ1-5
len: 17
v_gene: TRBV2
CDR3aa: CASWTGESMGSNQPQHF
CDR3nt: TGTGCCAGCTGGACAGGGGAATCCATGGGGAGCAATCAGCCCCAGCATTTT

abundance: once
d_gene: -
j_gene: TRBJ2-2
len: 14
v_gene: TRBV27
CDR3aa: CASSEGAGTGELFF
CDR3nt: TGTGCCAGCAGCGAAGGGGCTGGCACCGGGGAGCTGTTTTTT

abundance: -
d_gene: -
j_gene: TRBJ2-1
len: 15
v_gene: TRBV21-1
CDR3aa: CASSKWAGGDNEQFF
CDR3nt: TGTGCCAGCAGCAAATGGGCGGGAGGGGACAATGAGCAGTTCTTC

abundance: -
d_gene: -
j_gene: TRBJ2-7
len: 16
v_gene: TRBV5-6
CDR3aa: CASSFSRVRFPYEQYF
CDR3nt: TGTGCCAGCAGCTTCTCTCGGGTACGTTTCCCCTACGAGCAGTACTTC

abundance: -
d_gene: TRBD1
j_gene: TRBJ1-1
len: 16
v_gene: TRBV10-2
CDR3aa: CASSEWTGGYYTEAFF
CDR3nt: TGCGCCAGCAGTGAGTGGACAGGGGGTTATTACACTGAAGCTTTCTTT

abundance: few
d_gene: TRBD1
j_gene: TRBJ2-7
len: 14
v_gene: TRBV4-1
CDR3aa: CASSQTTGSYEQYF
CDR3nt: TGCGCCAGCAGCCAAACGACAGGGAGCTACGAGCAGTACTTC

abundance: -
d_gene: TRBD2
j_gene: TRBJ2-3
len: 18
v_gene: TRBV5-1
CDR3aa: CASSLVPDLREGRDTQYF
CDR3nt: TGCGCCAGCAGCTTGGTACCCGATTTGCGGGAGGGCCGAGATACGCAGTATTTT

abundance: -
d_gene: TRBD1
j_gene: TRBJ2-1
len: 11
v_gene: TRBV6-5
CDR3aa: CATTGGGEQFF
CDR3nt: TGTGCCACCACAGGGGGCGGTGAGCAGTTCTTC

abundance: once
d_gene: TRBD1
j_gene: TRBJ1-1
len: 14
v_gene: TRBV27
CDR3aa: CASSKQGRNTEAFF
CDR3nt: TGTGCCAGCAGTAAACAGGGGAGGAACACTGAAGCTTTCTTT

abundance: -
d_gene: -
j_gene: TRBJ2-7
len: 12
v_gene: TRBV29-1
CDR3aa: CSVRQRPYEQYF
CDR3nt: TGCAGCGTTCGACAGCGTCCCTACGAGCAGTACTTC

abundance: -
d_gene: -
j_gene: TRBJ1-1
len: 17
v_gene: TRBV7-9
CDR3aa: CASSLSPAGARNTEAFF
CDR3nt: TGTGCCAGCAGCTTAAGTCCCGCGGGGGCGCGGAACACTGAAGCTTTCTTT

abundance: -
d_gene: -
j_gene: TRBJ2-3
len: 15
v_gene: TRBV2
CDR3aa: CASSVRLASTDTQYF
CDR3nt: TGTGCCAGCAGTGTTAGGCTAGCATCCACAGATACGCAGTATTTT

abundance: -
d_gene: -
j_gene: TRBJ1-2
len: 15
v_gene: TRBV5-4
CDR3aa: CASSRGVRANYGYTF
CDR3nt: TGTGCCAGCAGCCGGGGGGTCAGGGCTAACTATGGCTACACCTTC

abundance: -
d_gene: TRBD1
j_gene: TRBJ2-4
len: 15
v_gene: TRBV25-1
CDR3aa: CASSPDRGQENIQYF
CDR3nt: TGTGCCAGCAGTCCGGACAGGGGGCAGGAAAACATTCAGTACTTC

abundance: -
d_gene: TRBD1
j_gene: TRBJ2-7
len: 15
v_gene: TRBV10-3
CDR3aa: CAISESSRGRGEQYF
CDR3nt: TGTGCCATCAGTGAGTCGAGCAGGGGGCGAGGCGAGCAGTACTTC

abundance: -
d_gene: TRBD2
j_gene: TRBJ2-3
len: 14
v_gene: TRBV5-6
CDR3aa: CASSAGLADFTQYF
CDR3nt: TGTGCCAGCAGCGCGGGACTAGCGGACTTTACGCAGTATTTT

abundance: -
d_gene: TRBD2
j_gene: TRBJ2-1
len: 15
v_gene: TRBV29-1
CDR3aa: CSVEATAGVLIEQFF
CDR3nt: TGCAGCGTTGAAGCTACGGCGGGAGTGCTTATTGAGCAGTTCTTC

abundance: -
d_gene: TRBD1
j_gene: TRBJ2-7
len: 12
v_gene: TRBV27
CDR3aa: CASSWTGYEQYF
CDR3nt: TGTGCCAGCAGTTGGACAGGGTACGAGCAGTACTTC

abundance: -
d_gene: -
j_gene: TRBJ1-2
len: 12
v_gene: TRBV5-1
CDR3aa: CASSGGGDGYTF
CDR3nt: TGCGCCAGCAGCGGCGGGGGAGACGGCTACACCTTC

abundance: -
d_gene: -
j_gene: TRBJ2-5
len: 12
v_gene: TRBV7-6
CDR3aa: CASRAIGSTQYF
CDR3nt: TGTGCCAGCAGGGCCATTGGGAGCACCCAGTACTTC

abundance: -
d_gene: -
j_gene: TRBJ2-3
len: 16
v_gene: TRBV9
CDR3aa: CASSSDQGTSTDTQYF
CDR3nt: TGTGCCAGCAGCTCCGACCAGGGTACTAGCACAGATACGCAGTATTTT

abundance: -
d_gene: -
j_gene: TRBJ2-5
len: 16
v_gene: TRBV4-1
CDR3aa: CASSPSSGGGGETQYF
CDR3nt: TGCGCCAGCAGCCCCTCTAGCGGAGGGGGGGGAGAGACCCAGTACTTC

abundance: -
d_gene: -
j_gene: TRBJ2-7
len: 14
v_gene: TRBV2
CDR3aa: CASRTGGPLYEQYF
CDR3nt: TGTGCCAGCAGAACAGGAGGGCCCCTCTACGAGCAGTACTTC

abundance: once
d_gene: -
j_gene: TRBJ1-2
len: 14
v_gene: TRBV7-2
CDR3aa: CASSLVGGSDGYTF
CDR3nt: TGTGCCAGCAGCTTAGTGGGGGGGTCGGATGGCTACACCTTC

abundance: -
d_gene: -
j_gene: TRBJ1-5
len: 14
v_gene: TRBV15
CDR3aa: CATHPGGGNQPQHF
CDR3nt: TGTGCCACCCACCCCGGAGGGGGCAATCAGCCCCAGCATTTT

abundance: -
d_gene: -
j_gene: TRBJ2-1
len: 15
v_gene: TRBV7-9
CDR3aa: CASSLDGAQYNEQFF
CDR3nt: TGTGCCAGCAGCTTAGACGGAGCTCAATACAATGAGCAGTTCTTC

abundance: -
d_gene: TRBD1
j_gene: TRBJ2-7
len: 13
v_gene: TRBV5-5
CDR3aa: CATQDRVSYEQYF
CDR3nt: TGTGCCACCCAGGACAGGGTTTCCTACGAGCAGTACTTC

abundance: -
d_gene: -
j_gene: TRBJ2-5
len: 17
v_gene: TRBV14
CDR3aa: CASSQDYHPWGQETQYF
CDR3nt: TGTGCCAGCAGCCAGGACTATCACCCCTGGGGGCAAGAGACCCAGTACTTC

abundance: -
d_gene: -
j_gene: TRBJ1-5
len: 15
v_gene: TRBV4-2
CDR3aa: CASSQDLVGNQPQHF
CDR3nt: TGTGCCAGCAGCCAAGATCTCGTTGGCAATCAGCCCCAGCATTTT

abundance: -
d_gene: TRBD2
j_gene: TRBJ2-7
len: 15
v_gene: TRBV11-2
CDR3aa: CASSEGAGGYYEQYF
CDR3nt: TGTGCCTCCAGCGAGGGGGCGGGAGGGTACTACGAGCAGTACTTC

abundance: -
d_gene: -
j_gene: TRBJ1-4
len: 16
v_gene: TRBV9
CDR3aa: CASSIPPGGTNEKLFF
CDR3nt: TGTGCCAGCAGCATCCCCCCGGGGGGAACTAATGAAAAACTGTTTTTT

abundance: -
d_gene: -
j_gene: TRBJ2-4
len: 14
v_gene: TRBV4-2
CDR3aa: CATGTPLAKNIQYF
CDR3nt: TGTGCCACAGGGACACCTCTAGCCAAAAACATTCAGTACTTC

abundance: -
d_gene: TRBD1
j_gene: TRBJ1-1
len: 16
v_gene: TRBV19
CDR3aa: CASSIDRGPMNTEAFF
CDR3nt: TGTGCCAGTAGTATTGACAGGGGGCCTATGAACACTGAAGCTTTCTTT

abundance: -
d_gene: TRBD2
j_gene: TRBJ2-7
len: 17
v_gene: TRBV11-2
CDR3aa: CASSSGTSGTLGYEQYF
CDR3nt: TGTGCCAGCAGCTCCGGGACTAGCGGAACCCTGGGGTACGAGCAGTACTTC

abundance: once
d_gene: -
j_gene: TRBJ1-5
len: 18
v_gene: TRBV5-5
CDR3aa: CASSYHGGEWGSNQPQHF
CDR3nt: TGTGCCAGCAGCTACCACGGGGGAGAGTGGGGAAGCAATCAGCCCCAGCATTTT